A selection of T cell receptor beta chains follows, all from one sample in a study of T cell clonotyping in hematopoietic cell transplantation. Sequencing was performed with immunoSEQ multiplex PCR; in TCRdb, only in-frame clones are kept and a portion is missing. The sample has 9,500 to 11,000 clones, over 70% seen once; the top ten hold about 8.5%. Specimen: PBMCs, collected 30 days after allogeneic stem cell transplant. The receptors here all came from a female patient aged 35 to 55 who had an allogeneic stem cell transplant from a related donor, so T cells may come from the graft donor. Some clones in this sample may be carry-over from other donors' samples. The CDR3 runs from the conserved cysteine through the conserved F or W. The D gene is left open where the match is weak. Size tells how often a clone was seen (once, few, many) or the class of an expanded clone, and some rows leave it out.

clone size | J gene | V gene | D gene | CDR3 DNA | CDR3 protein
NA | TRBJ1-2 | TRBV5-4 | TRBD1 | TGTGCCAGCAGTCCCGGGGGGACAGGAATTATTCATGGCTACACCTTC | CASSPGGTGIIHGYTF
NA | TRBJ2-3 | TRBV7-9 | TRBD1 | TGTGCCAGCAGCCCCGCAAGGGGGCCGGTTGAAGATACGCAGTATTTT | CASSPARGPVEDTQYF
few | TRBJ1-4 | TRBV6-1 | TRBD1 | TGTGCCAGCAGTCTGATGACAGGGGTGGGGGAAAAACTGTTTTTT | CASSLMTGVGEKLFF
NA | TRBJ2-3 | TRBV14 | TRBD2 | TGTGCCAGCAGCCCGCGCTTGTTGGCGGGAGGCCCAGATACGCAGTATTTT | CASSPRLLAGGPDTQYF
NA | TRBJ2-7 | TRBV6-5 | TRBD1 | TGTGCCAGCAGCCGTGGGGGGACAGGCAACTACGAGCAGTACTTC | CASSRGGTGNYEQYF
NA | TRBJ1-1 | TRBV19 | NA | TGTGCCAGTAGTATGAGGGGGACCACTGAAGCTTTCTTT | CASSMRGTTEAFF
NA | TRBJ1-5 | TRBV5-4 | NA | TGTGCCAGCACCCGGGACGGCAATCAGCCCCAGCATTTT | CASTRDGNQPQHF
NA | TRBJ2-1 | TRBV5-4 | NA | TGTGCCAGCAGCCCGGGACGGATTAACAATGAGCAGTTCTTC | CASSPGRINNEQFF
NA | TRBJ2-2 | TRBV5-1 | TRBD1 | TGCGCCAGCAGTCTGACAGGGCCGAACACCGGGGAGCTGTTTTTT | CASSLTGPNTGELFF
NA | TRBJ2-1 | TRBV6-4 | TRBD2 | TGTGCCAGCAGTGACTCTGAAACTAGCGGGGCAGAGCAGTTCTTC | CASSDSETSGAEQFF
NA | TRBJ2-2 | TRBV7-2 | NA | TGTGCCAGCAGCTTCACGCAGGTTGACACCGGGGAGCTGTTTTTT | CASSFTQVDTGELFF